These 7 T cell receptor beta chains were sequenced from one sample in a study of identical twins. TCRdb fed the 5' RACE reads into MiXCR, producing one record per CDR3 protein. The sample includes around 240,000 distinct CDR3 sequences, 5.5% to 8% seen only once; the top ten take 3% to 4%. These data were also filed under a second study, of yellow fever vaccine responses in identical twins.

The sequenced sample consisted of memory (CD45RO+) T cells sorted from blood. Receptors were obtained from a woman younger than 30 in good health.

This clonotype has only a few counts. The J gene is TRBJ1-2, the V gene TRBV20-1; maybe TRBD1 (6 bases). Germline-derived CDR1 and CDR2 are DFQATT and SNEGSKA (reference sequence). The CDR3 runs to 15 residues. Trimming cost V 4 bases and J 0 bases, with 15 bases left between them. CDR3 nucleotide sequence: TGCAGTGCTACCCCTACAGGGTCCTCTAACTATGGCTACACCTTC. Translating it yields CSATPTGSSNYGYTF.

This clonotype was found many times. This rearrangement joins TRBV5-1 to TRBJ2-7; possibly TRBD2 for D (6 bases). V lost 4 bases to trimming and J lost 1 base, with 12 bases between them. The CDR3 sequence is 14 residues long. In germline, CDR1 is SGHRS, CDR2 YFSETQ. The CDR3 DNA follows: TGCGCCAGCAGCGGGGGGACGGGTTCCTACGAGCAGTACTTC. It yields the protein CASSGGTGSYEQYF. The complete variable domain, with remaining parts taken from reference TRBV5-1 and TRBJ2-7, reads KAGVTQTPRYLIKTRGQQVTLSCSPISGHRSVSWYQQTPGQGLQFLFEYFSETQRNKGNFPGRFSGRQFSNSRSEMNVSTLELGDSALYLCASSGGTGSYEQYFGPGTRLTVT.

This clonotype was seen more than once but under ten times. The chain couples TRBV5-1 to TRBJ2-3; TRBD1 matches 9 bases. CDR1 is SGHRS, CDR2 YFSETQ, per germline. With 4 bases clipped from V and 3 bases from J, the junction kept 9 bases outside the gene matches. The CDR3 is 16 residues long. As DNA, the CDR3 is TGCGCCAGCAGCCAGGGAAGGGGGACAGGGACAGATACGCAGTATTTT. Residues: CASSQGRGTGTDTQYF. The whole variable domain, remainder taken from reference TRBV5-1 and TRBJ2-3, is KAGVTQTPRYLIKTRGQQVTLSCSPISGHRSVSWYQQTPGQGLQFLFEYFSETQRNKGNFPGRFSGRQFSNSRSEMNVSTLELGDSALYLCASSQGRGTGTDTQYFGPGTRLTVL.

This clonotype was seen repeatedly, ten times or more. The J gene is TRBJ2-7, the V gene TRBV5-6; a possible D gene is TRBD1 (6 bases). Trimming took off 5 bases at V and 1 base at J, with 10 bases between the two ends. The germline CDR1 and CDR2 sequences are SGHDT and YYEEEE. The CDR3 has 13 residues. CDR3 loop: CASSRGTSYEQYF. In DNA, the CDR3 is TGTGCCAGCAGTAGGGGGACATCCTACGAGCAGTACTTC. Using reference TRBV5-6 and TRBJ2-7 for the parts outside the CDR3, the full variable domain is DAGVTQSPTHLIKTRGQQVTLRCSPKSGHDTVSWYQQALGQGPQFIFQYYEEEERQRGNFPDRFSGHQFPNYSSELNVNALLLGDSALYLCASSRGTSYEQYFGPGTRLTVT.

This clonotype was observed a few times. The chain joins TRBV3-1 to TRBJ2-1; 9 positions agree with TRBD2. J was trimmed by 8 bases and V by 4 bases; bases with no gene match: 9. The CDR3 loop spans 15 amino acids. Germline values: CDR1 LGHDT, CDR2 YNNKEL (reference sequence). CDR3 sequence reads: CASSLGTSSVYEQFF. DNA for the CDR3: TGTGCCAGCAGCCTTGGGACTAGCAGCGTCTATGAGCAGTTCTTC.

The V and J genes are TRBV14 and TRBJ2-2; perhaps D is TRBD1 or TRBD2 (7 bases each). Trimming left V 4 bases short and J 6 bases short, with 24 bases between. Germline assignment: CDR1 SGHDN and CDR2 FVKESK. CDR3 size: 18 residues. The CDR3 nucleotides are TGTGCCAGCAGCCCGTACCATTACAGGGGAGGGGACGCCGGGGAGCTGTTTTTT. Translating gives CASSPYHYRGGDAGELFF.

This clonotype turned up a few times. The chain is built from TRBV7-2 and TRBJ2-1, with 10 positions matching TRBD2. CDR1 and CDR2 from the germline V gene are SGHTA and FQGNSA. This CDR3 is built from 16 residues. The trim removed 3 bases at V and 7 bases at J, leaving 9 bases unmatched. In DNA form, the CDR3 reads TGTGCCAGCAGCTTTAGACTAGCGGGTGATTGGAATGAGCAGTTCTTC. This codes for CASSFRLAGDWNEQFF.